Below, 15 T cell receptor beta chains from the same sample are listed, as sequenced in a study of cytomegalovirus exposure and HLA in healthy donors. Profiled with immunoSEQ multiplex PCR; TCRdb holds only in-frame clones, not every one. The data contain under 250,000 clones, more than 75% of them seen just once; the ten biggest clones take up approximately 2%. Source material: PBMCs. These receptors were collected from a woman younger than 35 in good health and CMV-seropositive.

J is TRBJ2-3 and V is TRBV11-3; D is possibly TRBD1 (6 bases). This CDR3 spans 17 amino acids. Germline CDR1 SGHNT, CDR2 YENEEA. With 4 bases removed from V and 2 bases from J, the gap between germline ends came to 19 bases. The CDR3, as DNA: TGTGCCAGCAGCTGGGGATACAGGGAGTCGGACACAGATACGCAGTATTTT. Translating it yields CASSWGYRESDTDTQYF.

This clone was picked up one time. J is TRBJ2-7 and V is TRBV6-4; 9 bases match TRBD2. The CDR3 length is 14 residues. V gave up 6 bases and J gave up 2 bases; unmatched junction bases: 5. CDR1 and CDR2 (germline): MRHNA, SNTAGT. Written as DNA, the CDR3 is TGTGCCAGCAGCATCCTAGCGGGACCCTACGAGCAGTACTTC. Protein sequence: CASSILAGPYEQYF.

This clone was counted between two and nine times. The rearrangement uses TRBV6-5 and TRBJ1-5; the D is unclear. Trimming pared 11 bases from V and 2 bases from J, leaving 13 bases between. The length of the CDR3 is 13 residues. Germline V CDR1 and CDR2: MNHEY, SVGAGI. The CDR3 region is CASRGDGNQPQHF. Here the CDR3 DNA reads TGTGCCTCCCGCGGGGATGGCAATCAGCCCCAGCATTTT.

Note on this clone: This sample also contains other DNA sequences that code for the same CDR3. The chain carries TRBV2 and TRBJ1-4; a weak D match, TRBD1 (5 bases). Trimming removed 6 bases from V and 0 bases from J, with 8 bases in between. Germline V lookup: CDR1 SNHLY, CDR2 FYNNEI. This CDR3 spans 14 amino acids. The CDR3 reads CASSDSTTNEKLFF. CDR3 sequence (DNA): TGTGCCAGCAGCGACAGTACAACTAATGAAAAACTGTTTTTT.

V usage is TRBV5-1 and J usage is TRBJ2-1, with 9 bases fitting TRBD1. Germline assignment: CDR1 SGHRS and CDR2 YFSETQ. CDR3 length equals 15 residues. Trimming took 5 bases from V and 2 from J; bases not matched to a gene: 5. The CDR3 loop reads CASSSGQGTYNEQFF. The CDR3 bases are TGCGCCAGCAGTTCGGGACAGGGTACCTACAATGAGCAGTTCTTC. Full variable domain (missing parts from reference TRBV5-1 and TRBJ2-1): KAGVTQTPRYLIKTRGQQVTLSCSPISGHRSVSWYQQTPGQGLQFLFEYFSETQRNKGNFPGRFSGRQFSNSRSEMNVSTLELGDSALYLCASSSGQGTYNEQFFGPGTRLTVL.

The chain couples TRBV19 to TRBJ1-5; the match to TRBD1 covers 11 bases. CDR1 LNHDA and CDR2 SQIVND come from the germline V gene (reference sequence). J gave up 3 bases and V 7 bases, and 11 bases lay outside the gene matches. The CDR3 totals 17 residues. The CDR3 here is CASTPPGTGGFNQPQHF. The CDR3 bases are TGTGCCAGTACCCCCCCCGGGACAGGGGGATTCAATCAGCCCCAGCATTTT.

The genes are TRBV28 and TRBJ1-5, with a possible D match to TRBD1 (6 bases). Germline V gives CDR1 MDHEN, CDR2 SYDVKM. The CDR3 runs 14 residues. Trimming stripped 7 bases from V and 4 bases from J, with 14 bases between. CDR3 nucleotide sequence: TGTGCCAGCACTAAGATGGACAGAAATCAGCCCCAGCATTTT. Its translation: CASTKMDRNQPQHF.

The chain has TRBV2 and TRBJ2-6; 10 bases align to TRBD1. Germline CDR1 is SNHLY and CDR2 is FYNNEI. This CDR3 has 16 amino acids. V lost 8 bases, J lost 0 bases, and 4 bases stayed unmatched. The CDR3 reads CASRDRGDSGANVLTF. The CDR3 nucleotides are TGTGCCAGCCGGGACAGGGGAGACTCTGGGGCCAACGTCCTGACTTTC.

The chain is built from TRBV27 and TRBJ1-2; TRBD1 might be the D (5 bases). Germline CDR1 and CDR2: MNHEY and SMNVEV (reference sequence). This CDR3 is 17 amino acids long. Trimming took off 6 bases at V and 7 bases at J, with 27 bases between the two ends. The CDR3 sequence is CASSKTYRTFAFGGYTF. In nucleotides, the CDR3 is TGTGCCAGCAGCAAAACTTATCGGACATTTGCCTTCGGTGGCTACACCTTC.

The chain employs TRBV4-2 and TRBJ2-7, with 10 nucleotides matching TRBD2. This CDR3 comprises 19 residues. The ends lost 1 base at V and 7 bases at J; junction bases unmatched: 19. Germline CDR1 reads LGHNA; CDR2 reads YNFKEQ. CDR3 sequence: CASSQAGLAGVWVAWEQYF. CDR3 coding DNA: TGTGCCAGCAGCCAAGCGGGTCTAGCGGGAGTGTGGGTTGCATGGGAGCAGTACTTC.

V and J are TRBV5-5 and TRBJ1-1; D possibly corresponds to TRBD1 (5 bases). The CDR3 runs to 16 residues. Looked up from germline, CDR1 is SGHKS and CDR2 is YYEKEE (reference sequence). V was trimmed by 0 bases and J by 0 bases, leaving 12 bases between them. The CDR3 loop is CASSLGHPGMNTEAFF. The CDR3 DNA reads TGTGCCAGCAGCTTGGGGCATCCAGGGATGAACACTGAAGCTTTCTTT.

The sample holds one count of this clone. This chain uses TRBV28 with TRBJ1-2; the D is unclear. The CDR3 sequence is 14 residues long. Trimming cost V 7 bases and J 0 bases, with 12 bases left between them. The germline V gene encodes CDR1 MDHEN and CDR2 SYDVKM. CDR3 protein: CASMKYRPNYGYTF. The CDR3, as DNA: TGTGCCAGCATGAAGTACAGACCTAACTATGGCTACACCTTC.

J is TRBJ2-7 and V is TRBV5-5, with a possible D match to TRBD2 (6 bases). With 3 bases removed from V and 6 bases from J, the gap between germline ends came to 10 bases. CDR1 and CDR2 from the germline V gene are SGHKS and YYEKEE (reference sequence). This CDR3 is built from 12 residues. This chain's CDR3 is CASSWRDGEQYF. CDR3 bases: TGTGCCAGCAGCTGGAGGGACGGCGAGCAGTACTTC.

V gene TRBV15 combines with J gene TRBJ2-6; TRBD2 might be the D (6 bases). Germline CDR1 is LNHNV and CDR2 is YYDKDF (reference sequence). V lost 0 bases and J 2 bases, leaving 14 bases between the germline ends. The CDR3 runs 18 residues. Written as DNA, the CDR3 is TGTGCCACCAGCAGAGATAGGTCCGGAGGGGCTGGGGCCAACGTCCTGACTTTC. Translation gives CATSRDRSGGAGANVLTF.

V is TRBV6-1 and J is TRBJ1-1; the D is unclear. The germline V gene encodes CDR1 MNHNS and CDR2 SASEGT. V dropped 2 bases and J dropped 6 bases, with 7 bases sitting between them. The CDR3 has 12 residues. The CDR3 loop reads CASSEQEAEAFF. The CDR3 DNA reads TGTGCCAGCAGTGAACAGGAGGCTGAAGCTTTCTTT.